This T cell receptor beta chain stems from a study of Ad26.COV2.S vaccination and SARS-CoV-2 variants. Study at large: It was the COV1001 Ad26.COV2.S trial arm that included the donor.

Concerning this clone itself: Its specificity is not known.

This sample's treatment: around 19 received Ad26.COV2.S at low or high dose, single or two shots; five or six received placebo; per-sample allocation not given. Repertoires come from day 63 after the first vaccine or placebo injection. Study-wide points: Vaccinees reportedly had broad spike-specific CD8+ and CD4+ T cell responses. Breadth measured for non-spike TCRs was similar across vaccine and placebo recipients.

The assay was immunoSEQ multiplex PCR, and TCRdb's table has in-frame clones only and misses some. The sample includes more than 300,000 clones, roughly 86% seen only once; the top ten take under 2%. The sample consisted of peripheral blood, taken in a trial of Ad26.COV2.S vaccine versus placebo. The TCR was taken from a person aged 18 to 59 who received the Ad26.COV2.S COVID-19 vaccine or a placebo.

In DNA, the CDR3 is TGTGCCAGCAGCCCAACTAGCGCAGTTACAGATACGCAGTATTTT. It is translated as CASSPTSAVTDTQYF. The chain has TRBV25-1 and TRBJ2-3; TRBD2 matches 7 bases. Germline trimming cut 6 bases from V and 3 bases from J; bases unmatched to any gene: 9. The CDR3 contains 15 residues. Looked up from germline, CDR1 is MGHDK and CDR2 is SYGVNS. The complete variable domain, with remaining parts taken from reference TRBV25-1 and TRBJ2-3, reads EADIYQTPRYLVIGTGKKITLECSQTMGHDKMYWYQQDPGMELHLIHYSYGVNSTEKGDLSSESTVSRIRTEHFPLTLESARPSHTSQYLCASSPTSAVTDTQYFGPGTRLTVL.